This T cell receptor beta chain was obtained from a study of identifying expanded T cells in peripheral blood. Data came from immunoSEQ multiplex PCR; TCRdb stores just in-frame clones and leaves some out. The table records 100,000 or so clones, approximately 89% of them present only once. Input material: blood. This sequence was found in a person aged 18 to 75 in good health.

The DNA for the CDR3 is TGTGCCAGCAGCGTGACCGGGACTGGTACCTACGAGCAGTACTTC. As protein: CASSVTGTGTYEQYF. This chain uses TRBV7-6 with TRBJ2-7, with TRBD2 as a possible D gene (6 bases). CDR3 length: 15 amino acids. The germline gives CDR1 SGHVS, CDR2 FNYEAQ. V gave up 5 bases and J gave up 2 bases, with 16 bases separating them.